One T cell receptor (beta chain) is described in this entry. Its matching antigen is unknown. This CDR3 is 12 amino acids long. Germline V CDR1 and CDR2: MNHNY, SVGAGI (reference sequence). Trimming took 10 bases from V and 3 from J, leaving 12 bases between them. This record comes from a study of cytomegalovirus exposure and HLA in healthy donors. Study results and limitations: Confirmation was obtained in vitro that a few CMV-associated chains are specific for CMV antigens.

This PCR relied on a set of 60 Vbeta primers and 13 Jbeta primers. Assay: immunoSEQ multiplex PCR; the TCRdb copy retains only in-frame clones and omits some. The sample includes 99,000 or so clones, around 76% of them seen just once. Sequencing was performed on PBMCs. This chain links TRBV6-6 with TRBJ1-2, with D perhaps matching TRBD1 (6 bases). The sequence was collected from a man between 35 and 55 years old in good health and CMV-seropositive. CDR3 nucleotide sequence: TGTGCCACCCGGACAGCCCACTATGGCTACACCTTC. The encoded protein is CATRTAHYGYTF.